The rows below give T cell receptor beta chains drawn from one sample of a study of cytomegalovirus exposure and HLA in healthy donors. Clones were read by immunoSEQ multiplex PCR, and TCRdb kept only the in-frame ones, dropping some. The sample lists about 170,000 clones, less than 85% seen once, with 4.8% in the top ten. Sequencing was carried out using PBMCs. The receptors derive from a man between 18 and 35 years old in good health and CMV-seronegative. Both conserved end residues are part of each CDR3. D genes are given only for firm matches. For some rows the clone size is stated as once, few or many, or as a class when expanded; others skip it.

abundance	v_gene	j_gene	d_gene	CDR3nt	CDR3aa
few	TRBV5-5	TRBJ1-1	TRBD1	TGTGCCAGCAGCTTGGGACAGGGAGTGATGGCTTTCTTT	CASSLGQGVMAFF
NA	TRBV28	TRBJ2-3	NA	TGTGCCAGCAGTTTTTCCAGGGGAGCAGATACGCAGTATTTT	CASSFSRGADTQYF
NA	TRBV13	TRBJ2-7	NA	TGTGCCAGCAGCTCGAATACACAGGGGGGGTACGAGCAGTACTTC	CASSSNTQGGYEQYF
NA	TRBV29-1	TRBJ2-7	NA	TGCAGCGTTGAAGACCCCCGGTACGAGCAGTACTTC	CSVEDPRYEQYF
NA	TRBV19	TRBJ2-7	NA	TGTGCCAGTAGTATAGATCTCAGCGTCTACGAGCAGTACTTC	CASSIDLSVYEQYF
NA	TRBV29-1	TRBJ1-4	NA	TGCAGCGTTGAAGATCTCCTCGGCGGCAGTGTTAATGAAAAACTGTTTTTT	CSVEDLLGGSVNEKLFF
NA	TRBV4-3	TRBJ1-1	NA	TGCGCCAGCAGCCTGAGGACATTGAACACTGAAGCTTTCTTT	CASSLRTLNTEAFF
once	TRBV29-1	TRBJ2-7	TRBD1	TGCAGCGTTTCCGGGACAGGACTAACCTACGAGCAGTACTTC	CSVSGTGLTYEQYF
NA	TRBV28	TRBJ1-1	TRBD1	TGTGCCAGCAGTGGCTTCGGACAGGGAAACACTGAAGCTTTCTTT	CASSGFGQGNTEAFF
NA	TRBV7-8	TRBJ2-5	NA	TGTGCCAGCAGCTTCTACACGGGTGGAGAGACCCAGTACTTC	CASSFYTGGETQYF
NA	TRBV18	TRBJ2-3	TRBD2	TGTGCCAGCTCATCACTAACGGGGGGTGGCACAGATACGCAGTATTTT	CASSSLTGGGTDTQYF
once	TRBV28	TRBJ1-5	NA	TGTGCCAGCACCCCCTCCTATAGCAATCAGCCCCAGCATTTT	CASTPSYSNQPQHF
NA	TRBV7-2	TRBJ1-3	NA	TGTGCCAGCAGCTCCGGACAGGGAAACACCATATATTTT	CASSSGQGNTIYF
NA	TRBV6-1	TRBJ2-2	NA	TGTGCCAGCAGTCCGGGTGGTACCGGGGAGCTGTTTTTT	CASSPGGTGELFF
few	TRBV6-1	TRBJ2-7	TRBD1	TGTGCCAGCAGTGAGACAGGGGGCGGTGAGCAGTACTTC	CASSETGGGEQYF
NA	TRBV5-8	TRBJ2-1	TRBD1	TGTGCCAGCAAACCTCTGTACCGACAGGGGGCGAGGGGTGAGCAGTTCTTC	CASKPLYRQGARGEQFF
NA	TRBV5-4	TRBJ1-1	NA	TGTGCCAGCAGCTTGGGCACCCGAGGAGCTTTCTTT	CASSLGTRGAFF
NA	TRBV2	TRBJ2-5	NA	TGTGCCAGCGGGGCAGGGCATGAGACCCAGTACTTC	CASGAGHETQYF
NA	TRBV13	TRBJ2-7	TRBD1	TGTGCCAGCAGCTTATCGGGACAGGGCACATCCTACGAGCAGTACTTC	CASSLSGQGTSYEQYF
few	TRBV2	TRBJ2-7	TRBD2	TGTGCCAGCAGTGAGACTAGCCCAAGCTCCTACGAGCAGTACTTC	CASSETSPSSYEQYF
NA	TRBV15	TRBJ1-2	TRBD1	TGTGCCACTCAGGGGGCGGAGTATCGTGGTGGCTACACCTTC	CATQGAEYRGGYTF
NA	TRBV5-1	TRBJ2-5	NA	TGCGCCAGCAGCTTTAGTAGCGTCCAAGAGACCCAGTACTTC	CASSFSSVQETQYF
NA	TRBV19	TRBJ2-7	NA	NA	CASSISFGSGFEQYF
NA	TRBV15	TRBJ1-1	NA	TGTGCCACCAGCAGAGATCAGGGAGGGAGCACTGAAGCTTTCTTT	CATSRDQGGSTEAFF
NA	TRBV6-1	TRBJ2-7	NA	TGTGCCAGCAACCTAGACCTCTCCTACGAGCAGTACTTC	CASNLDLSYEQYF
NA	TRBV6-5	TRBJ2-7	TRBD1	TGTGCCAGCAGACGACAGGGGAAGAACTACGAGCAGTACTTC	CASRRQGKNYEQYF
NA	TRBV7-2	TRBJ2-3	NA	TGTGCCAGCAAGAGATCAATGGTGTCAGATACGCAGTATTTT	CASKRSMVSDTQYF
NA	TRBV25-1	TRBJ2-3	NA	TGTGCCAGCATGGTCTGGCGGGTCTTCACAGATACGCAGTATTTT	CASMVWRVFTDTQYF
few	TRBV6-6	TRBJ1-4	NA	TGTGCCAGCAGTCCCGGACAGCTCGATAATGAAAAACTGTTTTTT	CASSPGQLDNEKLFF
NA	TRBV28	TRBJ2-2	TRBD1	TGTGCCAGCAGTAGACTGACAGGGGCCACCGGGGAGCTGTTTTTT	CASSRLTGATGELFF
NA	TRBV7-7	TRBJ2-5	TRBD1	TGTGCTAGCAGCCCGGACAGGGGGGAGACCCAGTACTTC	CASSPDRGETQYF
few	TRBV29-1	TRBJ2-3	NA	TGCAGCGTGGGGCGCGGGACCGTCACAGATACGCAGTATTTT	CSVGRGTVTDTQYF
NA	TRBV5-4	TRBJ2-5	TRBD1	TGTGCCAGTGGAAGACAGGGGGGAGAAGAGACCCAGTACTTC	CASGRQGGEETQYF
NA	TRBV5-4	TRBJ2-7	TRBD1	TGTGCCATCCAAGCGCGACAGGGTGACACCTACGAGCAGTACTTC	CAIQARQGDTYEQYF
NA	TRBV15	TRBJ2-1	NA	TGTGCCACCAGCAGAGATCGAGGGAGAGGAGGAGGAAATGAGCAGTTCTTC	CATSRDRGRGGGNEQFF
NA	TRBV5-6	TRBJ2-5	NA	TGTGCCAGCACCAACTGGGGGACAAAAGAGACCCAGTACTTC	CASTNWGTKETQYF
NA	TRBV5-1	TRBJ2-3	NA	TGCGCCAGCAGCTTGGGTTTTGTAGGGCAGGGCTCAGATACGCAGTATTTT	CASSLGFVGQGSDTQYF
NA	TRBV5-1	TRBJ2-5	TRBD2	TGCGCCAGCAGTTATGCACTAGCGGGGCAGGAGACCCAGTACTTC	CASSYALAGQETQYF
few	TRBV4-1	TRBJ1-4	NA	TGCGCCAGCAGCCAAGAAATTCCGCCCCGGGGGATTCCCTTTTTT	CASSQEIPPRGIPFF
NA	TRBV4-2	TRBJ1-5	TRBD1	TGTGCCAGCAGCCAGGAAGGGACAGGTAAACTCCAGCATTTT	CASSQEGTGKLQHF
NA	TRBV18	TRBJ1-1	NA	TGTGCCAGCTCTCCCTATAGGGGGAAGGGGACTGAAGCTTTCTTT	CASSPYRGKGTEAFF
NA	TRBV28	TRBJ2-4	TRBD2	TGTGCCAGCACCCTGCGGGGGGCGGTACGGGGAGGGAACATTCAGTACTTC	CASTLRGAVRGGNIQYF
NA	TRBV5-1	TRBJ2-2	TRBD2	TGCGCCAGCAGCTTCGACCCTAGCGGGGGGGCCGGGGAGCTGTTTTTT	CASSFDPSGGAGELFF
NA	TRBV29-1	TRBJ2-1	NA	TGCAGCGCAAACCGGGACTCGTACAATGAGCAGTTCTTC	CSANRDSYNEQFF
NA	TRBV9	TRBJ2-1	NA	TGTGCCAGCAGTAAAGGAGTTGAACCCTACAATGAGCAGTTCTTC	CASSKGVEPYNEQFF
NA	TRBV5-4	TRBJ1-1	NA	TGTGCCAGCAGCTTGTTCGGGAAAGGCACTGAAGCTTTCTTT	CASSLFGKGTEAFF
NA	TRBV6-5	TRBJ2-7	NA	TGTGCCAGCAGTTACCGGCTCAGGGGTTTAATCGACGAGCAGTACTTC	CASSYRLRGLIDEQYF
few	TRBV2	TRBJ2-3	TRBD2	TGTGCCAGCAGGGGGATATCGGGACTAGCAACAGATACGCAGTATTTT	CASRGISGLATDTQYF
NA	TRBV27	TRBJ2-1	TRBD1	TGTGCCAGCAGTCCAATACCGGGACAGGGTCGTAATGAGCAGTTCTTC	CASSPIPGQGRNEQFF
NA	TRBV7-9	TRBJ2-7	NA	TGTGCCAGCAGCGATCCGACAGTCTCCTACGAGCAGTACTTC	CASSDPTVSYEQYF
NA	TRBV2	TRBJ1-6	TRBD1	TGTGCCAGCAGTTTTCGACAGGGCCCTGCTTCACCCCTCCACTTT	CASSFRQGPASPLHF
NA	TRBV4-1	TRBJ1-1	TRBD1	TGCGCCAGCAGCCAACGGGACAGGCTGAACACTGAAGCTTTCTTT	CASSQRDRLNTEAFF
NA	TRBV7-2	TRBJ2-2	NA	TGTGCCAGCAGCATCCATTTAGACGGGGAGCTGTTTTTT	CASSIHLDGELFF
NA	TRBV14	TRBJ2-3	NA	TGTGCCAGCAGCCAAGAAGTCCTAGCAGCAGATACGCAGTATTTT	CASSQEVLAADTQYF
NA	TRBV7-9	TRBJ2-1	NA	TGTGCCAGCAGCCCAGGGATGGCTGAGCAGTTCTTC	CASSPGMAEQFF
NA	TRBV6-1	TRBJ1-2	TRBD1	TGTGCCAGCAGCTCTTGGACAGGCTATGGCTACACCTTC	CASSSWTGYGYTF
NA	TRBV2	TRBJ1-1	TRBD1	TGTGCCAGCAGACCGGGACAGGGGAACACTGAAGCTTTCTTT	CASRPGQGNTEAFF